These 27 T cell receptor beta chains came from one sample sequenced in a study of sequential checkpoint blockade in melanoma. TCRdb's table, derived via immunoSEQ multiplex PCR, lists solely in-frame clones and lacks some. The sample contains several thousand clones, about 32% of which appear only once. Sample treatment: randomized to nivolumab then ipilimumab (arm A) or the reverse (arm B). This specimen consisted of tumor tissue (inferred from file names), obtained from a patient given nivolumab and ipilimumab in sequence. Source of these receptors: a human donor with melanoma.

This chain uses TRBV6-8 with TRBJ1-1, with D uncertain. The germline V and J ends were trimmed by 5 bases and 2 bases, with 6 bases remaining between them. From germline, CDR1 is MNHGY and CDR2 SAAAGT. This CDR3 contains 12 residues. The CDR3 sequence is CASSRSNTEAFF. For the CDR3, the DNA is TGTGCCAGCAGTCGTTCAAACACTGAAGCTTTCTTT.

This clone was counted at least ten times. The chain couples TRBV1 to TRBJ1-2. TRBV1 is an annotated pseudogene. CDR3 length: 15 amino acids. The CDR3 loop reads CASSQEYTGTYGYTF. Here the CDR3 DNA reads TGCGCCAGCAGCCAAGAGTATACGGGGACCTATGGCTACACCTTC.

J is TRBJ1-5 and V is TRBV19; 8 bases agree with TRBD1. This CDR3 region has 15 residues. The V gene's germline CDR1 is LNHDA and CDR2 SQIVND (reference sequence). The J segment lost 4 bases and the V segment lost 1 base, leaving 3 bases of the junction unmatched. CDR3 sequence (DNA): TGTGCCAGTAGTATAGGCAGGGGGCCGAATCAGCCCCAGCATTTT. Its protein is CASSIGRGPNQPQHF.

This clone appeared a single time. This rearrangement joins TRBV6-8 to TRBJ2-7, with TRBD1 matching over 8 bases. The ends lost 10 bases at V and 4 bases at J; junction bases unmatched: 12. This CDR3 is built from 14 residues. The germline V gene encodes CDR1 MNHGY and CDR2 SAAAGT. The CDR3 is CAISIWDRPYEQYF. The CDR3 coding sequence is TGTGCCATCAGCATCTGGGACAGGCCGTACGAGCAGTACTTC.

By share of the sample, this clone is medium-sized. The CDR3 DNA sequence: TGTGCCACCAGCAGAGTGGGACAGGGTGGGCAAGAGACCCAGTACTTC. Encoded protein: CATSRVGQGGQETQYF. J is TRBJ2-5 and V is TRBV15, with 9 positions matching TRBD1. The CDR3 is 16 residues long. Germline V gene sequence: CDR1 LNHNV, CDR2 YYDKDF (reference sequence). With 1 base clipped from V and 2 bases from J, the junction kept 5 bases outside the gene matches.

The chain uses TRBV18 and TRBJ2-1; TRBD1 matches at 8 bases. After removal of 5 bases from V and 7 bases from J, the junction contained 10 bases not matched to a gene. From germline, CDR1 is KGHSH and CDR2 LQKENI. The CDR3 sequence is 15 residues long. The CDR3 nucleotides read TGTGCCAGCTCAAAAGACAGGGGTTCCCCTAATGAGCAGTTCTTC. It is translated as CASSKDRGSPNEQFF.

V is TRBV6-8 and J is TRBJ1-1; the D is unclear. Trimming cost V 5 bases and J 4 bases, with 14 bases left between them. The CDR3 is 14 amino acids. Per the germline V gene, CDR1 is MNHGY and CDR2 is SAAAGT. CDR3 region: CASSLSRLGTEAFF. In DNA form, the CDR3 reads TGTGCCAGCAGTCTTTCCCGGCTAGGCACTGAAGCTTTCTTT.

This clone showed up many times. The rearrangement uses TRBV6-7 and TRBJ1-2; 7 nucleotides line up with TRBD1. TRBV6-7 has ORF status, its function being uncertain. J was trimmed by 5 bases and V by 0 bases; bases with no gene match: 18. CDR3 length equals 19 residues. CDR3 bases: TGTGCCAGCAGTTACTCGATTCTGACAGGGAGAGCCGAACCGTATGGCTACACCTTC. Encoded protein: CASSYSILTGRAEPYGYTF.

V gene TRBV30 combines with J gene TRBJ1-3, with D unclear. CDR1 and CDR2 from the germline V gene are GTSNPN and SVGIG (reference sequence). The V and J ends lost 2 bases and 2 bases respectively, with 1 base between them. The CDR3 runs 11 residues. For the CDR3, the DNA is TGTGCCTGGAGTACTGGAAACACCATATATTTT. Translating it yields CAWSTGNTIYF.

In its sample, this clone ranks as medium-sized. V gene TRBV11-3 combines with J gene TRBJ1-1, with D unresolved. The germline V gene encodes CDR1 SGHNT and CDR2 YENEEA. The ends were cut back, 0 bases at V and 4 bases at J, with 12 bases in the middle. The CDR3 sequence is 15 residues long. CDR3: CASSLDWQFGTEAFF. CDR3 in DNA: TGTGCCAGCAGCTTAGATTGGCAGTTTGGCACTGAAGCTTTCTTT.

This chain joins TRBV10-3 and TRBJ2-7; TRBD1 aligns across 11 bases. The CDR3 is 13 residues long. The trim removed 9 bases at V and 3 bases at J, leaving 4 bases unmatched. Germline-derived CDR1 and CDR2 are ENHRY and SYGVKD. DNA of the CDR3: TGTGCCATTGGACAGGGGGCGGTCTACGAGCAGTACTTC. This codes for CAIGQGAVYEQYF.

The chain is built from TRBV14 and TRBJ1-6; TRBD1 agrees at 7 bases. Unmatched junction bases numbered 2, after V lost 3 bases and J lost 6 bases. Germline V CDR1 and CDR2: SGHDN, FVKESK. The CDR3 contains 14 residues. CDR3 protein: CASSQGQFNSPLHF. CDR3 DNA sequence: TGTGCCAGCAGCCAGGGACAGTTTAATTCACCCCTCCACTTT. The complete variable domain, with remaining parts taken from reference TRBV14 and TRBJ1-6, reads EAGVTQFPSHSVIEKGQTVTLRCDPISGHDNLYWYRRVMGKEIKFLLHFVKESKQDESGMPNNRFLAERTGGTYSTLKVQPAELEDSGVYFCASSQGQFNSPLHFGNGTRLTVT.

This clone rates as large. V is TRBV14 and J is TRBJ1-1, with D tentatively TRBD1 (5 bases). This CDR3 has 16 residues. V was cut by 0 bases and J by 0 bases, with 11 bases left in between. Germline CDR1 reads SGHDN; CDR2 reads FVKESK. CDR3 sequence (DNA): TGTGCCAGCAGCCAAGAATTCAGGGAGCTGAACACTGAAGCTTTCTTT. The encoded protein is CASSQEFRELNTEAFF.

The CDR3 here is CASSVTGQGNEQYF. CDR3 DNA sequence: TGTGCCAGCAGTGTTACGGGACAGGGAAACGAGCAGTACTTC. This chain connects TRBV25-1 to TRBJ2-7, with 9 bases lining up with TRBD1. Germline V lookup: CDR1 MGHDK, CDR2 SYGVNS. J lost 5 bases, V lost 4 bases, and 6 bases had no gene match. The CDR3 is 14 residues long.

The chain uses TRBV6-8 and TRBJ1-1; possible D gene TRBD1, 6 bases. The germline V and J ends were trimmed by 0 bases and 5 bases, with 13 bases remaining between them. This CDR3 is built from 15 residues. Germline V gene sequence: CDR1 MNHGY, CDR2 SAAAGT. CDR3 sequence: CASSYSGGGGTEAFF. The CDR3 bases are TGTGCCAGCAGTTACTCAGGAGGGGGAGGTACTGAAGCTTTCTTT.

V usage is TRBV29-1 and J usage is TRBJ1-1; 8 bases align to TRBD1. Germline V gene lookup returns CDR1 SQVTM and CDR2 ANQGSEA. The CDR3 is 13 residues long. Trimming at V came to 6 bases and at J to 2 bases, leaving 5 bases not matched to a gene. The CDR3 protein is CSVRDRINTEAFF. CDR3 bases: TGCAGCGTCCGGGACAGGATAAACACTGAAGCTTTCTTT.

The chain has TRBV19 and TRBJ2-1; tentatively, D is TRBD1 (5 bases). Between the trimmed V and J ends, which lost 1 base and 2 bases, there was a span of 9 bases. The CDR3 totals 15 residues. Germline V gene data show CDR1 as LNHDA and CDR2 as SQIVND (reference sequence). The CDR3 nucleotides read TGTGCCAGTAGTATAGTGGACACGGCCTACAATGAGCAGTTCTTC. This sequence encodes CASSIVDTAYNEQFF.

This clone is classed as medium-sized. CDR3 DNA sequence: TGTGCCAGCAGTTTATGGGTCTCTGGGGCCAACGTCCTGACTTTC. This gives the protein CASSLWVSGANVLTF. The gene calls are TRBV28 and TRBJ2-6, with D uncertain. V shed 0 bases and J shed 0 bases, with 3 bases lying between them. Germline-derived CDR1 and CDR2 are MDHEN and SYDVKM. This CDR3 is built from 15 residues.

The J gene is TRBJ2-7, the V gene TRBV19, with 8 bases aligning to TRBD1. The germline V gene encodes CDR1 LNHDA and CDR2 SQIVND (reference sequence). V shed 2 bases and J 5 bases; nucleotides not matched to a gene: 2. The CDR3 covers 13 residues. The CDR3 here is CASSIQGADEQYF. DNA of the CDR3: TGTGCCAGTAGTATACAGGGGGCCGACGAGCAGTACTTC.

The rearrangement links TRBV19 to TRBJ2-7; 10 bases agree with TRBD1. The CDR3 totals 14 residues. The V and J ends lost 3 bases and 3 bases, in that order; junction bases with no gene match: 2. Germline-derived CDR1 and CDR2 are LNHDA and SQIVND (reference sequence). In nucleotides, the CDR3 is TGTGCCAGTAGTATTGGACAGGGGGTCTACGAGCAGTACTTC. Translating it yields CASSIGQGVYEQYF.

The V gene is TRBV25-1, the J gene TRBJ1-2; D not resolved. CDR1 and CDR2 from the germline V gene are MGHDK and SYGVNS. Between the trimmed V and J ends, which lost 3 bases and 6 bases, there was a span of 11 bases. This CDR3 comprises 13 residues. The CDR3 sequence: CASSDGQMDGYTF. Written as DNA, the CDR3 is TGTGCCAGCAGTGACGGGCAGATGGATGGCTACACCTTC.

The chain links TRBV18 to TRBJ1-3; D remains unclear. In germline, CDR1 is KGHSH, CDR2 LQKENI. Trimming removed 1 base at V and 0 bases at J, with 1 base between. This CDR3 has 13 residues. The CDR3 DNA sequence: TGTGCCAGCTCACCACGCTCTGGAAACACCATATATTTT. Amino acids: CASSPRSGNTIYF.

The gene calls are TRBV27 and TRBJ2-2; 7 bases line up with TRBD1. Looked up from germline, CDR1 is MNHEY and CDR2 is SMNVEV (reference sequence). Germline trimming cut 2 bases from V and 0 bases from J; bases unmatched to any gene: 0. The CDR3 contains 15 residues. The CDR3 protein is CASSLQGANTGELFF. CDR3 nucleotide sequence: TGTGCCAGCAGTTTACAGGGGGCGAACACCGGGGAGCTGTTTTTT.

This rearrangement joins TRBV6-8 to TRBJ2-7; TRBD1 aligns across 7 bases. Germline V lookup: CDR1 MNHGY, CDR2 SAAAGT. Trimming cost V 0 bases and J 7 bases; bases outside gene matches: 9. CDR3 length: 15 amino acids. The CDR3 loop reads CASSYSSRGGVEQYF. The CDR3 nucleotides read TGTGCCAGCAGTTACTCGAGTAGAGGGGGCGTTGAGCAGTACTTC.

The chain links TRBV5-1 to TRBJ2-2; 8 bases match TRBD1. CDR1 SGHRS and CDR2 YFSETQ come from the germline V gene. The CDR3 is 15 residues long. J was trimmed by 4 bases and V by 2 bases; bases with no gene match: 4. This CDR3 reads CASSFDRGATGELFF. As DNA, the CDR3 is TGCGCCAGCAGCTTCGACAGGGGAGCCACCGGGGAGCTGTTTTTT.

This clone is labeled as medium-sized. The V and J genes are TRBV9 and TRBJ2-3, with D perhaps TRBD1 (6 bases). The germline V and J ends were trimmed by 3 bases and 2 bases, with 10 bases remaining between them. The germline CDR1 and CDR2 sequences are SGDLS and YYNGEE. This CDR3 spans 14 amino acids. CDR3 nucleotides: TGTGCCAGCAGCGGTACAGGGACCACAGATACGCAGTATTTT. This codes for CASSGTGTTDTQYF.

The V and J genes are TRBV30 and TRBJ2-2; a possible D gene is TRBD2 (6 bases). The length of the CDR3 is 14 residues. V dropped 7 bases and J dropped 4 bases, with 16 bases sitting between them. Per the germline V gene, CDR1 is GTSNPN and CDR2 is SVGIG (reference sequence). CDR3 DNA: TGTGCCTCGGGGGTCGGGACGACCACCGGGGAGCTGTTTTTT. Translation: CASGVGTTTGELFF.